This T cell receptor beta chain was identified during a study of Tregs in tolerant kidney transplant recipients. Looking at the study overall: The nonmyeloablative bone marrow transplants came from related graft donors, with transient mixed chimerism.

The data were produced by immunoSEQ multiplex PCR, yet TCRdb's version contains in-frame clones alone and is incomplete. The sample holds about 77,000 clones, 95% to 98% seen once. The study, taken as a whole, reports: Nucleotide sequences could not be compared across some patients' samples due to primer changes. Biological reproducibility was not directly addressed in this study.

V lost 0 bases to trimming and J lost 5 bases, with 12 bases between them. The CDR3 is made up of 15 amino acids. Per germline, CDR1 KGHSH and CDR2 LQKENI. Concerning this clone: What it binds is not known.

The origin of this receptor is a human donor who received a combined kidney and bone marrow transplant. The chain is built from TRBV18 and TRBJ2-3; D gene uncertain. Material: CD4+ T cells from blood, obtained before the transplant. The CDR3 spells CASSPPNRFEDTQYF. The CDR3 bases are TGTGCCAGCTCACCACCGAATCGGTTTGAAGATACGCAGTATTTT.